A single sample is the source of the 25 T cell receptor beta chains below, sequenced in a study of cytomegalovirus exposure and HLA in healthy donors. It was with 60 Vbeta and 13 Jbeta primers that the PCR ran. Assay: immunoSEQ multiplex PCR; the TCRdb copy retains only in-frame clones and omits some. This table holds around 84,000 clones. Source material: PBMCs. Every receptor here comes from a man aged 25-45 years in good health and CMV-seronegative.

This chain links TRBV5-1 with TRBJ1-6; 7 bases match TRBD1. Germline loops: CDR1 SGHRS, CDR2 YFSETQ. This CDR3 has 16 residues. Trimming removed 4 bases from V and 6 bases from J; junction bases left unmatched: 10. The CDR3 reads CASSLELGQINSPLHF. The CDR3 nucleotides are TGCGCCAGCAGCCTGGAGTTGGGACAGATTAATTCACCCCTCCACTTT.

The rearrangement links TRBV7-8 to TRBJ1-2, with D perhaps TRBD1 (6 bases). The germline V and J ends were trimmed by 1 base and 7 bases, with 16 bases remaining between them. From germline, CDR1 is SGHVS and CDR2 FQNEAQ. This CDR3 has 15 amino acids. CDR3 residues: CASSLDSGVVRGYTF. In DNA, the CDR3 is TGTGCCAGCAGCTTAGACTCAGGGGTAGTTCGTGGCTACACCTTC.

V usage is TRBV7-2 and J usage is TRBJ2-3; 10 bases are shared with TRBD2. The CDR3 is 15 residues long. The junction had 5 bases not matched to a gene; V was cut back by 7 bases and J by 1 base. Germline loops: CDR1 SGHTA, CDR2 FQGNSA. The CDR3 protein is CASTRTSGRTDTQYF. CDR3 sequence (DNA): TGTGCCAGCACCCGGACTAGCGGACGCACAGATACGCAGTATTTT. Filled out from reference TRBV7-2 and TRBJ2-3, the complete variable domain reads GAGVSQSPSNKVTEKGKDVELRCDPISGHTALYWYRQSLGQGLEFLIYFQGNSAPDKSGLPSDRFSAERTGGSVSTLTIQRTQQEDSAVYLCASTRTSGRTDTQYFGPGTRLTVL.

This rearrangement joins TRBV5-1 to TRBJ2-1; 9 bases agree with TRBD2. Germline V gives CDR1 SGHRS, CDR2 YFSETQ. The CDR3 is 20 residues long. V shed 4 bases, J shed 0 bases, and the junction held 17 bases outside the gene matches. The CDR3 region is CASSPGRLAATFSSYNEQFF. The CDR3 DNA sequence: TGCGCCAGCAGCCCGGGACGACTAGCGGCTACATTCAGCTCCTACAATGAGCAGTTCTTC.

The V and J genes are TRBV4-1 and TRBJ2-7, with TRBD1 as a possible D gene (6 bases). Trimming cost V 3 bases and J 1 base, with 10 bases left between them. There are 14 residues in the CDR3. Germline V gene data show CDR1 as MGHRA and CDR2 as YSYEKL. For the CDR3, the DNA is TGCGCCAGCAGCCAGAACAGGGAGTCCTACGAGCAGTACTTC. This sequence encodes CASSQNRESYEQYF.

This rearrangement joins TRBV5-4 to TRBJ2-7, with 8 bases lining up with TRBD2. V trimming: 4 bases; J trimming: 0 bases; junction bases outside the gene matches: 6. CDR3 length equals 15 residues. Germline-derived CDR1 and CDR2 are SGHNT and YYREEE (reference sequence). The DNA of the CDR3 is TGTGCCAGCAGCAGCGGACTAGCTGCCTCCTACGAGCAGTACTTC. Residues: CASSSGLAASYEQYF.

The chain couples TRBV6-6 to TRBJ2-3; TRBD2 matches at 9 bases. Germline V lookup: CDR1 MNHNY, CDR2 SVGAGI (reference sequence). This CDR3 is 16 amino acids long. V was pared by 2 bases and J by 7 bases, with 10 bases of the junction left unmatched. CDR3 nucleotides: TGTGCCAGCAGTTACGGGCGGGAGGGCAGGAGGAATACGCAGTATTTT. Residues: CASSYGREGRRNTQYF.

The chain is built from TRBV5-6 and TRBJ2-7, with 8 bases matching TRBD2. CDR1 and CDR2 from the germline V gene are SGHDT and YYEEEE. This CDR3 contains 16 residues. Trimming at V came to 1 base and at J to 1 base, leaving 7 bases not matched to a gene. CDR3 bases: TGTGCCAGCAGCTTGCGGGCGGGAGGAGGGTCCTACGAGCAGTACTTC. This codes for CASSLRAGGGSYEQYF.

The CDR3 loop is CASSLDLGAEQYF. The CDR3 DNA is TGTGCCAGCAGCTTAGATTTAGGAGCCGAGCAGTACTTC. The chain employs TRBV11-2 and TRBJ2-7; D unresolved. Trimming removed 0 bases from V and 6 bases from J, with 9 bases in between. Germline V gene sequence: CDR1 SGHAT, CDR2 FQNNGV. The CDR3 consists of 13 residues.

The rearrangement uses TRBV5-1 and TRBJ2-5, with D perhaps TRBD1 (5 bases). The V and J ends lost 4 bases and 5 bases respectively, with 15 bases between them. The CDR3 length is 14 residues. Germline assignment: CDR1 SGHRS and CDR2 YFSETQ. The CDR3 protein is CASSLPGWRETQYF. CDR3 in DNA: TGCGCCAGCAGCCTGCCAGGGTGGCGGGAGACCCAGTACTTC.

The gene calls are TRBV30 and TRBJ1-5; 7 bases align to TRBD1. This CDR3 spans 13 amino acids. V trimming: 2 bases; J trimming: 5 bases; junction bases outside the gene matches: 3. Germline CDR1 GTSNPN, CDR2 SVGIG (reference sequence). CDR3 DNA: TGTGCCTGGAGTCGGGACAGAGATCAGCCCCAGCATTTT. It yields the protein CAWSRDRDQPQHF.

This chain uses TRBV18 with TRBJ2-1, with a weak D call TRBD1 (6 bases). CDR1 is KGHSH and CDR2 is LQKENI in the germline V gene. V dropped 4 bases and J dropped 10 bases, with 17 bases sitting between them. This CDR3 spans 14 amino acids. The CDR3 is CASSHRDTTFEQFF. CDR3 in DNA: TGTGCCAGCTCACACCGGGACACGACCTTCGAGCAGTTCTTC. Drawing the rest from reference TRBV18 and TRBJ2-1, the complete variable domain is NAGVMQNPRHLVRRRGQEARLRCSPMKGHSHVYWYRQLPEEGLKFMVYLQKENIIDESGMPKERFSAEFPKEGPSILRIQQVVRGDSAAYFCASSHRDTTFEQFFGPGTRLTVL.

The chain uses TRBV5-4 and TRBJ1-2; 7 bases align to TRBD1. The junction had 3 bases not matched to a gene; V was cut back by 0 bases and J by 4 bases. Germline V gene sequence: CDR1 SGHNT, CDR2 YYREEE (reference sequence). The CDR3 extends over 14 amino acids. The DNA of the CDR3 is TGTGCCAGCAGCTTGGACAGGGGAGGCTATGGCTACACCTTC. Its translation: CASSLDRGGYGYTF.

A note on this clone: Germline is not matched at one junction end, which may reflect a read error. The V call is TRBV19, the J call TRBJ1-2; D ambiguous. Per the germline V gene, CDR1 is LNHDA and CDR2 is SQIVND (reference sequence). This CDR3 spans 12 amino acids. CDR3 sequence: CASKHNAGRKSF. The DNA for the CDR3 is TGTGCCAGTAAACACAATGCAGGAAGGAAATCCTTC.

J is TRBJ2-7 and V is TRBV30; maybe TRBD1 (6 bases). Looked up from germline, CDR1 is GTSNPN and CDR2 is SVGIG (reference sequence). The CDR3 sequence is 14 residues long. V lost 3 bases and J lost 2, with 14 bases in between. The CDR3, as DNA: TGTGCCTGGAGGGAGGACAGTACCGCCTACGAGCAGTACTTC. Residues: CAWREDSTAYEQYF.

The CDR3 coding sequence is TGCGCCAGCAGCCTGTGGGGACAGAATAATTCACCCCTCCACTTT. Translation: CASSLWGQNNSPLHF. The chain has TRBV4-1 and TRBJ1-6, with 7 nucleotides matching TRBD1. Germline loops: CDR1 MGHRA, CDR2 YSYEKL. V trimming: 4 bases; J trimming: 5 bases; junction bases outside the gene matches: 5. The CDR3 loop spans 15 amino acids.

V usage is TRBV14 and J usage is TRBJ1-1; 8 bases are shared with TRBD1. This CDR3 has 13 amino acids. Trimming at V came to 4 bases and at J to 8 bases, leaving 6 bases not matched to a gene. CDR1 SGHDN and CDR2 FVKESK come from the germline V gene. CDR3 DNA: TGTGCCAGCAGCCGAGACCACAGGGGGGAAGCTTTCTTT. Translated, it gives CASSRDHRGEAFF.

In nucleotides, the CDR3 is TGTGCCAGCTTGGGACAGGGGAACACTGAAGCTTTCTTT. This codes for CASLGQGNTEAFF. The V and J genes are TRBV18 and TRBJ1-1; TRBD1 matches 9 bases. There are 13 residues in the CDR3. The germline gives CDR1 KGHSH, CDR2 LQKENI. With 7 bases clipped from V and 1 base from J, the junction kept 1 base outside the gene matches.

V and J are TRBV19 and TRBJ1-5, with 7 bases matching TRBD1. Trimming took 11 bases from V and 5 from J; bases not matched to a gene: 9. This CDR3 comprises 13 residues. CDR1 LNHDA and CDR2 SQIVND come from the germline V gene (reference sequence). CDR3 residues: CAGSPGGDQPQHF. CDR3 sequence (DNA): TGTGCCGGGTCCCCAGGGGGTGATCAGCCCCAGCATTTT.

CDR3 residues: CASSSGPLRATQYF. Here the CDR3 DNA reads TGTGCCAGCAGCTCTGGTCCCTTGCGGGCGACCCAGTACTTC. This chain joins TRBV7-2 and TRBJ2-5; possible D gene TRBD2, 5 bases. Germline loops: CDR1 SGHTA, CDR2 FQGNSA. Trimming took 4 bases from V and 7 from J, leaving 16 bases between them. CDR3 length: 14 residues.

This chain connects TRBV5-1 to TRBJ2-3; maybe TRBD1 (5 bases). The CDR3 is 15 amino acids. Trimming stripped 2 bases from V and 2 bases from J, with 12 bases between. From germline, CDR1 is SGHRS and CDR2 YFSETQ. The CDR3 here is CASSLQAPDTDTQYF. In nucleotides, the CDR3 is TGCGCCAGCAGCTTACAGGCCCCCGACACAGATACGCAGTATTTT.

This sequence joins TRBV19 and TRBJ1-1; D may be TRBD1 (6 bases). From germline, CDR1 is LNHDA and CDR2 SQIVND (reference sequence). Trimming left V 5 bases short and J 6 bases short, with 10 bases between. CDR3 length: 12 amino acids. The CDR3 DNA follows: TGTGCCAGTAGTCAAGGGACATCTGAAGCTTTCTTT. It yields the protein CASSQGTSEAFF. The complete variable domain, with remaining parts taken from reference TRBV19 and TRBJ1-1, reads DGGITQSPKYLFRKEGQNVTLSCEQNLNHDAMYWYRQDPGQGLRLIYYSQIVNDFQKGDIAEGYSVSREKKESFPLTVTSAQKNPTAFYLCASSQGTSEAFFGQGTRLTVV.

This CDR3 is CASRSSPSYEQYF. The CDR3 bases are TGTGCCAGCAGGAGCTCTCCCTCCTACGAGCAGTACTTC. This chain links TRBV28 with TRBJ2-7, with D hard to call. CDR3 length: 13 residues. The V end lost 6 bases, the J end lost 0 bases, and 9 bases lay between the germline ends. Germline CDR1 is MDHEN and CDR2 is SYDVKM.

The chain has TRBV5-1 and TRBJ2-7, with D perhaps TRBD2 (6 bases). The CDR3 length is 15 residues. Germline CDR1 SGHRS, CDR2 YFSETQ. V was trimmed by 2 bases and J by 3 bases, leaving 15 bases between them. CDR3 amino acids: CASSFQAGDYYEQYF. The CDR3 nucleotides are TGCGCCAGCAGCTTCCAAGCGGGCGATTACTACGAGCAGTACTTC. The variable domain in full, completed from reference TRBV5-1 and TRBJ2-7, reads KAGVTQTPRYLIKTRGQQVTLSCSPISGHRSVSWYQQTPGQGLQFLFEYFSETQRNKGNFPGRFSGRQFSNSRSEMNVSTLELGDSALYLCASSFQAGDYYEQYFGPGTRLTVT.

The chain combines TRBV5-4 with TRBJ2-1; 8 bases are shared with TRBD2. Trimming removed 3 bases from V and 4 bases from J; junction bases left unmatched: 9. Germline loops: CDR1 SGHNT, CDR2 YYREEE (reference sequence). The length of the CDR3 is 16 residues. The CDR3 sequence: CASSSITGLVYNEQFF. The CDR3 nucleotides read TGTGCCAGCAGCTCAATAACGGGACTAGTATACAATGAGCAGTTCTTC.